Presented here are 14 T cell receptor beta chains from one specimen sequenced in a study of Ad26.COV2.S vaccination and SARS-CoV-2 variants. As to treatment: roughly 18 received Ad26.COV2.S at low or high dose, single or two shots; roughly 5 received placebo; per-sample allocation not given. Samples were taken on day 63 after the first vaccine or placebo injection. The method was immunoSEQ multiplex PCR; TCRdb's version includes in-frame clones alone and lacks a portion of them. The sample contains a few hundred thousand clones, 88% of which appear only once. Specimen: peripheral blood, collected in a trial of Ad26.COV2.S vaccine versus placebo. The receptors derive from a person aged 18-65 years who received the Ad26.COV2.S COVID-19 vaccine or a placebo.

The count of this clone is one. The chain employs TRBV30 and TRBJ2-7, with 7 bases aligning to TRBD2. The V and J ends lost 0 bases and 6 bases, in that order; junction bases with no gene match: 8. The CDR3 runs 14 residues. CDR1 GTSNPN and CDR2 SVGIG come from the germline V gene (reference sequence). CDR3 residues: CAWSVRLTGGEQYF. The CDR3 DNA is TGTGCCTGGAGTGTACGGCTAACGGGGGGCGAGCAGTACTTC.

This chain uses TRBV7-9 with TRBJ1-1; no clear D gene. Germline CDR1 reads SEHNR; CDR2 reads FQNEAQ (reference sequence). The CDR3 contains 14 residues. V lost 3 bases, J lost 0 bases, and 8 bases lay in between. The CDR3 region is CASSFDILNTEAFF. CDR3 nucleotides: TGTGCCAGCAGCTTCGACATCCTGAACACTGAAGCTTTCTTT.

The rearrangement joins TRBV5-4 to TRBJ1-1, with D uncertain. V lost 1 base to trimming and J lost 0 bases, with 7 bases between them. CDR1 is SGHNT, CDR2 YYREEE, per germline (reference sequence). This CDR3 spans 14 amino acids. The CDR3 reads CASSLSFLNTEAFF. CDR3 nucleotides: TGTGCCAGCAGCTTGTCTTTCTTGAACACTGAAGCTTTCTTT.

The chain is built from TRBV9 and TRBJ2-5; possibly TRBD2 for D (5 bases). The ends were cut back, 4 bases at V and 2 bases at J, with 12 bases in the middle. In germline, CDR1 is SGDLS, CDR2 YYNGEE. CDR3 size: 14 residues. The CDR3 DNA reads TGTGCCAGCAGCCCGCAGACTAATCAAGAGACCCAGTACTTC. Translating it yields CASSPQTNQETQYF.

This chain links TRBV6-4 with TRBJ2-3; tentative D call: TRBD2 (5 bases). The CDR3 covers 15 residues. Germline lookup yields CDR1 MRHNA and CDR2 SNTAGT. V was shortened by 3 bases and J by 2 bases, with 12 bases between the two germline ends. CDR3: CASSEFGGPTDTQYF. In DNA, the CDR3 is TGTGCCAGCAGTGAATTTGGCGGGCCCACAGATACGCAGTATTTT.

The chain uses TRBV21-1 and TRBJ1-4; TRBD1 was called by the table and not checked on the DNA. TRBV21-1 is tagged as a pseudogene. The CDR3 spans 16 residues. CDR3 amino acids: CASSKGHRGQREKLFF. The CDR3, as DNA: TGTGCCAGCAGCAAAGGACACAGGGGGCAGAGGGAAAAACTGTTTTTT.

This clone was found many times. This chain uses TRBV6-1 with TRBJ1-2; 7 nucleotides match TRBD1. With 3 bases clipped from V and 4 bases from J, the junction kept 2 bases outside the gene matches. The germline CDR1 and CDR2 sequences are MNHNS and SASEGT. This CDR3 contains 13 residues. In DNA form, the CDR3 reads TGTGCCAGCAGTGATACAGGGGCCTATGGCTACACCTTC. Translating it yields CASSDTGAYGYTF.

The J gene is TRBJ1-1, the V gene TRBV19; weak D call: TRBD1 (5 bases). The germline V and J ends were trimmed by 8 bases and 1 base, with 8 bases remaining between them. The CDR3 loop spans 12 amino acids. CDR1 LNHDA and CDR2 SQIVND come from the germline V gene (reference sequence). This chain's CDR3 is CASPDRNTEAFF. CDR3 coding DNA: TGTGCCAGTCCCGACAGGAACACTGAAGCTTTCTTT. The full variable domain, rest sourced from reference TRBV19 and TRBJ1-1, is DGGITQSPKYLFRKEGQNVTLSCEQNLNHDAMYWYRQDPGQGLRLIYYSQIVNDFQKGDIAEGYSVSREKKESFPLTVTSAQKNPTAFYLCASPDRNTEAFFGQGTRLTVV.

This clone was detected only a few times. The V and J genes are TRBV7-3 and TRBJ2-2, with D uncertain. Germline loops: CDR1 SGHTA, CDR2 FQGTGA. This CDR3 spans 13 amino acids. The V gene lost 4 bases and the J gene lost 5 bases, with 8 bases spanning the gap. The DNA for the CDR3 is TGTGCCAGCAGCTCACGTAGTACCGGGGAGCTGTTTTTT. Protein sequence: CASSSRSTGELFF.

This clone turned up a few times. The CDR3 protein is CASTLPGQGNSPLHF. CDR3 bases: TGTGCCAGCACCCTTCCGGGACAGGGGAATTCACCCCTCCACTTT. The rearrangement joins TRBV6-5 to TRBJ1-6; TRBD1 agrees at 10 bases. V trimming: 7 bases; J trimming: 7 bases; junction bases outside the gene matches: 7. The length of the CDR3 is 15 residues. CDR1 is MNHEY and CDR2 is SVGAGI in the germline V gene.

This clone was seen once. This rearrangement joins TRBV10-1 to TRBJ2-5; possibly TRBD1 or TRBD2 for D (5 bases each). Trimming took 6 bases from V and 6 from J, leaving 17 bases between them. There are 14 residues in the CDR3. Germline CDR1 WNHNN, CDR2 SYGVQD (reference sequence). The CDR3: CASSTGTGVKTQYF. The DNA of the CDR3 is TGCGCCAGCAGCACCGGGACCGGCGTCAAGACCCAGTACTTC.

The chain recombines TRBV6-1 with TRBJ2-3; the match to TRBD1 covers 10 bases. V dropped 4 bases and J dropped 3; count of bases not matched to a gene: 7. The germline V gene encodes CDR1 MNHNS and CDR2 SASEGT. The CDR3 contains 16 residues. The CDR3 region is CASSAGQGGWTDTQYF. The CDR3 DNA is TGTGCCAGCAGTGCAGGACAGGGGGGATGGACAGATACGCAGTATTTT.

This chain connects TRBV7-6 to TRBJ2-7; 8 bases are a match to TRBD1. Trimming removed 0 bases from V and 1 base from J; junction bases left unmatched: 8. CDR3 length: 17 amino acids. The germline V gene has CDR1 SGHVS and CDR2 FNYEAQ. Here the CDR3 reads CASSLAIITGGSYEQYF. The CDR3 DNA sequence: TGTGCCAGCAGCTTAGCGATAATAACAGGGGGATCCTACGAGCAGTACTTC.

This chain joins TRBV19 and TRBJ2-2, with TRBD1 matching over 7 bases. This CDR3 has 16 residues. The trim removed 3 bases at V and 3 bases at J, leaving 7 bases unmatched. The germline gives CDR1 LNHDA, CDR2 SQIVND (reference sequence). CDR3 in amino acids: CASSIGYRGDTGELFF. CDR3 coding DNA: TGTGCCAGTAGTATCGGCTACAGGGGTGACACCGGGGAGCTGTTTTTT.